Following are 22 T cell receptor beta chains from one sample sequenced in a study of T cells in localized non-small cell lung cancer. Repertoires were generated with immunoSEQ multiplex PCR, while TCRdb's copy carries only in-frame clones and drops some. This repertoire shows about 1,900 clones, more than 25% found once; its top ten account for roughly an eighth. The sequencing used normal lung tissue next to the tumor, collected before any cancer treatment. Receptors originate from a woman aged 40 to 75 with stage I lung adenocarcinoma.

The J gene is TRBJ1-5, the V gene TRBV19; D gene uncertain. The V and J ends lost 7 bases and 6 bases respectively, with 16 bases between them. Germline assignment: CDR1 LNHDA and CDR2 SQIVND (reference sequence). The CDR3 extends over 14 amino acids. CDR3 nucleotides: TGTGCCAGTACCTACTTGGGAGGTAGTCAGCCCCAGCATTTT. It translates to CASTYLGGSQPQHF.

The gene calls are TRBV4-1 and TRBJ2-2; the D is unclear. V was trimmed by 2 bases and J by 3 bases, leaving 7 bases between them. This CDR3 is 14 amino acids long. CDR1 is MGHRA, CDR2 YSYEKL, per germline. The CDR3 loop reads CASSQNRDTGELFF. The CDR3 DNA reads as TGCGCCAGCAGCCAAAACAGAGACACCGGGGAGCTGTTTTTT.

This clone was picked up a small number of times. J is TRBJ2-5 and V is TRBV4-1; 7 bases align to TRBD2. The CDR3 extends over 15 amino acids. Germline values: CDR1 MGHRA, CDR2 YSYEKL. V dropped 2 bases and J dropped 7; count of bases not matched to a gene: 10. CDR3 protein: CASSQFGLPGGTQYF. Written as DNA, the CDR3 is TGCGCCAGCAGCCAATTCGGGCTTCCGGGGGGGACCCAGTACTTC.

V gene TRBV11-3 combines with J gene TRBJ2-2; no firm D call. The CDR3 has 15 amino acids. The V gene's germline CDR1 is SGHNT and CDR2 YENEEA. With 5 bases removed from V and 0 bases from J, the gap between germline ends came to 10 bases. In DNA form, the CDR3 reads TGTGCCAGCAGCCCCTGGTGGCCGAACACCGGGGAGCTGTTTTTT. It encodes CASSPWWPNTGELFF.

This rearrangement joins TRBV11-3 to TRBJ1-2; 9 bases map to TRBD1. CDR3 size: 14 residues. CDR1 and CDR2 (germline): SGHNT, YENEEA. Trimming at V came to 1 base and at J to 7 bases, leaving 4 bases not matched to a gene. CDR3 nucleotide sequence: TGTGCCAGCAGCTTAGGGGGGACAGGGAGTGGCTACACCTTC. Protein: CASSLGGTGSGYTF.

By frequency in the sample, this clone is medium-sized. The chain recombines TRBV6-8 with TRBJ1-5; a weak D match, TRBD1 (5 bases). This CDR3 has 16 amino acids. V lost 11 bases, J lost 5 bases, and 25 bases lay in between. Germline lookup yields CDR1 MNHGY and CDR2 SAAAGT. The CDR3: CAAAGQGYSLYQPQHF. DNA for the CDR3: TGTGCCGCAGCAGGGCAAGGGTATAGCCTATATCAGCCCCAGCATTTT.

Written as DNA, the CDR3 is TGTGCCAGCAGCTTAAGTCTAGGGGCACACGAGCAGTACTTC. Amino acids: CASSLSLGAHEQYF. This chain uses TRBV7-1 with TRBJ2-7; tentatively, D is TRBD1 (5 bases). TRBV7-1 is treated as an ORF (open reading frame) with a function not yet certain. Trimming pared 4 bases from V and 5 bases from J, leaving 15 bases between. The CDR3 length is 14 residues.

Relative to its sample, this clone is medium-sized. This sequence joins TRBV6-8 and TRBJ1-4; TRBD1 might be the D (6 bases). Germline V gene lookup returns CDR1 MNHGY and CDR2 SAAAGT. CDR3 length equals 14 residues. V lost 5 bases to trimming and J lost 8 bases, with 15 bases between them. The CDR3 DNA sequence: TGTGCCAGCAGTGATTTCAGGGGCCAAGAAAAACTGTTTTTT. This gives the protein CASSDFRGQEKLFF.

The chain joins TRBV28 to TRBJ2-5; D is tentatively TRBD1 or TRBD2 (6 bases each). The germline V gene has CDR1 MDHEN and CDR2 SYDVKM. Trimming cost V 5 bases and J 5 bases, with 18 bases left between them. This CDR3 has 15 amino acids. CDR3: CASSPLLGAGETQYF. Written as DNA, the CDR3 is TGTGCCAGCAGTCCCCTTTTGGGGGCGGGGGAGACCCAGTACTTC.

The chain has TRBV11-3 and TRBJ2-1; 8 bases line up with TRBD2. The CDR3 consists of 16 residues. From germline, CDR1 is SGHNT and CDR2 YENEEA. V gave up 1 base and J gave up 7 bases; unmatched junction bases: 9. The CDR3 loop is CASSLVVASGPNEQFF. DNA for the CDR3: TGTGCCAGCAGCTTAGTAGTGGCTAGCGGGCCAAATGAGCAGTTCTTC.

This clone has a handful of counts. The V gene is TRBV11-3, the J gene TRBJ1-1; a possible D gene is TRBD1 (6 bases). This CDR3 is built from 14 residues. With 2 bases removed from V and 2 bases from J, the gap between germline ends came to 9 bases. Germline V lookup: CDR1 SGHNT, CDR2 YENEEA. CDR3 nucleotide sequence: TGTGCCAGCAGCTTATGGACAGATAACACTGAAGCTTTCTTT. This translates into CASSLWTDNTEAFF.

V gene TRBV11-3 combines with J gene TRBJ2-5; 12 nucleotides align to TRBD1. CDR1 is SGHNT and CDR2 is YENEEA in the germline V gene. V lost 4 bases to trimming and J lost 5 bases; unmatched junction nucleotides: 11. The CDR3 is 17 residues long. The CDR3 DNA follows: TGTGCCAGCAGCTCGGGACAGGGGGCTGCGTTTGGGGAGACCCAGTACTTC. Translation gives CASSSGQGAAFGETQYF.

By frequency in the sample, this clone is medium-sized. The junction and the germline gene differ at one end; a read error may be behind it. The chain carries TRBV4-1 and TRBJ2-2; TRBD2 aligns across 7 bases. This CDR3 region has 13 residues. Germline V gene sequence: CDR1 MGHRA, CDR2 YSYEKL. Here the CDR3 reads CASCQGGSGELFF. CDR3 nucleotide sequence: TGCGCCAGCTGCCAGGGAGGGTCCGGGGAGCTGTTTTTT.

J is TRBJ1-1 and V is TRBV19; a possible D gene is TRBD1 (6 bases). Trimming took off 8 bases at V and 5 bases at J, with 18 bases between the two ends. The CDR3 extends over 14 amino acids. CDR1 LNHDA and CDR2 SQIVND come from the germline V gene (reference sequence). The chain's CDR3 is CASGLGGASTEAFF. CDR3 DNA sequence: TGTGCCAGTGGCCTTGGGGGGGCAAGTACTGAAGCTTTCTTT.

This clone was counted only a few times. The rearrangement links TRBV11-3 to TRBJ1-6; TRBD1 is a possible D gene (5 bases). The CDR3 is 16 residues long. Germline loops: CDR1 SGHNT, CDR2 YENEEA. V was cut by 6 bases and J by 7 bases, with 19 bases left in between. CDR3 region: CASSLRQPAGNSPLHF. In DNA, the CDR3 is TGTGCCAGCAGTCTAAGACAGCCCGCTGGGAATTCACCCCTCCACTTT. The variable domain in full, with the rest retrieved from reference TRBV11-3 and TRBJ1-6, is EAGVVQSPRYKIIEKKQPVAFWCNPISGHNTLYWYLQNLGQGPELLIRYENEEAVDDSQLPKDRFSAERLKGVDSTLKIQPAELGDSAVYLCASSLRQPAGNSPLHFGNGTRLTVT.

The gene calls are TRBV9 and TRBJ2-1, with 13 bases identical to TRBD2. The CDR3 covers 18 residues. Germline assignment: CDR1 SGDLS and CDR2 YYNGEE. V lost 5 bases to trimming and J lost 4 bases; unmatched junction nucleotides: 12. CDR3 protein: CASRTSGTSGILYNEQFF. The CDR3 bases are TGTGCCAGCAGGACATCCGGGACTAGCGGGATCCTTTACAATGAGCAGTTCTTC. The whole variable domain, filled in from reference TRBV9 and TRBJ2-1, reads DSGVTQTPKHLITATGQRVTLRCSPRSGDLSVYWYQQSLDQGLQFLIQYYNGEERAKGNILERFSAQQFPDLHSELNLSSLELGDSALYFCASRTSGTSGILYNEQFFGPGTRLTVL.

This clone is large in the sample. The chain carries TRBV6-8 and TRBJ2-3; 9 bases align to TRBD2. The CDR3 spans 16 residues. CDR1 and CDR2 from the germline V gene are MNHGY and SAAAGT. Unmatched junction bases numbered 8, after V lost 3 bases and J lost 4 bases. The CDR3 DNA reads TGTGCCAGCAGTTATATGGCTAGCGGGGTCCCAGATACGCAGTATTTT. Translation: CASSYMASGVPDTQYF.

The chain combines TRBV19 with TRBJ1-4, with a possible D match to TRBD1 (6 bases). The CDR3 length is 14 residues. Germline loops: CDR1 LNHDA, CDR2 SQIVND (reference sequence). Between the trimmed V and J ends, which lost 6 bases and 3 bases, there was a span of 11 bases. CDR3 loop: CASRVPGANEKLFF. The DNA of the CDR3 is TGTGCCAGTAGGGTTCCAGGGGCTAATGAAAAACTGTTTTTT. Combining the CDR3 with reference TRBV19 and TRBJ1-4 gives the whole variable domain DGGITQSPKYLFRKEGQNVTLSCEQNLNHDAMYWYRQDPGQGLRLIYYSQIVNDFQKGDIAEGYSVSREKKESFPLTVTSAQKNPTAFYLCASRVPGANEKLFFGSGTQLSVL.

By frequency in the sample, this clone is large. This sequence joins TRBV19 and TRBJ1-1; TRBD1 aligns across 9 bases. V dropped 6 bases and J dropped 4; count of bases not matched to a gene: 3. Germline V lookup: CDR1 LNHDA, CDR2 SQIVND (reference sequence). The CDR3 spans 13 residues. CDR3 DNA sequence: TGTGCCAGTAGCCCGACAGGGGGCACTGAAGCTTTCTTT. It yields the protein CASSPTGGTEAFF.

The V and J genes are TRBV19 and TRBJ1-5, with a possible D match to TRBD1 (5 bases). There are 15 residues in the CDR3. V lost 3 bases and J lost 6, with 15 bases in between. Germline V gene data show CDR1 as LNHDA and CDR2 as SQIVND (reference sequence). The CDR3 protein is CASSMGGLGSQPQHF. CDR3 in DNA: TGTGCCAGTAGTATGGGGGGTTTAGGCTCTCAGCCCCAGCATTTT. Drawing the rest from reference TRBV19 and TRBJ1-5, the complete variable domain is DGGITQSPKYLFRKEGQNVTLSCEQNLNHDAMYWYRQDPGQGLRLIYYSQIVNDFQKGDIAEGYSVSREKKESFPLTVTSAQKNPTAFYLCASSMGGLGSQPQHFGDGTRLSIL.

This clone appeared a few times. The CDR3 loop is CAWRLAGTDTQYF. In DNA form, the CDR3 reads TGTGCCTGGAGACTAGCGGGGACAGATACGCAGTATTTT. The genes are TRBV30 and TRBJ2-3; 10 nucleotides agree with TRBD2. Germline CDR1 and CDR2: GTSNPN and SVGIG (reference sequence). The trim removed 3 bases at V and 3 bases at J, leaving 0 bases unmatched. This CDR3 is 13 amino acids long. The full variable domain, completed using reference TRBV30 and TRBJ2-3, is SQTIHQWPATLVQPVGSPLSLECTVEGTSNPNLYWYRQAAGRGLQLLFYSVGIGQISSEVPQNLSASRPQDRQFILSSKKLLLSDSGFYLCAWRLAGTDTQYFGPGTRLTVL.

In its sample, this clone was seen a few times. The chain carries TRBV9 and TRBJ2-3; D is possibly TRBD2 (6 bases). V lost 6 bases and J 1 base, leaving 18 bases between the germline ends. From germline, CDR1 is SGDLS and CDR2 YYNGEE. The CDR3 runs to 16 residues. The CDR3 region is CASTGGGTLGTDTQYF. The CDR3 DNA reads as TGTGCCAGCACCGGTGGGGGGACGCTTGGCACAGATACGCAGTATTTT.